The present T cell receptor beta chain was sequenced within a study of beta chain features in type 1 diabetes. This clone was counted only a few times. Its target is unknown. Overall study findings and caveats: Researchers reported that naive, central memory and Treg TCRB repertoires appeared more similar in patients than in healthy donors. The question of HLA type influencing TCRB rearrangement was one that remained unresolved here. People with Type 1 diabetes carried modestly yet significantly shorter TCRB CDR3s in all four CD4+ subsets.

Every isolated RNA sample was fully reverse transcribed, so sequencing captured expressed TCRB transcripts. Using immunoSEQ multiplex PCR, the repertoire was profiled, and TCRdb retains in-frame clones only, with some absent. The sample yields roughly 290,000 clones, approximately 8.1% seen once. Germline trimming cut 2 bases from V and 0 bases from J; bases unmatched to any gene: 2. The CDR3 has 16 residues. CDR1 MDHEN and CDR2 SYDVKM come from the germline V gene. The source is a woman younger than 30 in good health. This chain joins TRBV28 and TRBJ2-2; 8 bases agree with TRBD2. The sequencing input was central memory CD4+ T cells from blood. The CDR3 here is CASSLRRGANTGELFF. The CDR3 coding sequence is TGTGCCAGCAGTTTACGGCGGGGGGCGAACACCGGGGAGCTGTTTTTT.